The 5 T cell receptor beta chains presented below share a single source sample, sequenced in a study of T cell repertoires in cytomegalovirus infection. TCRdb reprocessed the reads with MiXCR, giving one entry per CDR3 protein. The table has 800,000 to 950,000 distinct CDR3 sequences, around a third seen once. These TCRs' antigens remain unknown. This specimen consisted of cultured CD8+ T cells from PBMCs, obtained from culture after CMV antigen stimulation. These receptors all come from a human donor in good health (CMV status not recorded). Some clones in this sample may be carry-over from other donors' samples.

This chain links TRBV7-4 with TRBJ2-1; D is undetermined. Germline values: CDR1 SGHVT, CDR2 SQSDAQ. This CDR3 has 11 amino acids. V dropped 6 bases and J dropped 9 bases, with 9 bases sitting between them. CDR3 loop: CASRADGEQFF. The CDR3 nucleotides read TGTGCCAGCAGGGCGGACGGTGAGCAGTTCTTC.

This clonotype was recorded a few times. The V gene is TRBV27, the J gene TRBJ2-1; the match to TRBD2 covers 10 bases. The CDR3 length is 15 residues. The germline V gene encodes CDR1 MNHEY and CDR2 SMNVEV (reference sequence). Trimming cost V 3 bases and J 8 bases; bases outside gene matches: 7. The CDR3 DNA sequence: TGTGCCAGCAGTTTGATTGGGACTAGCGAGGATGAGCAGTTCTTC. It encodes CASSLIGTSEDEQFF.

V is TRBV2 and J is TRBJ2-5; a weak D match, TRBD2 (5 bases). CDR1 is SNHLY, CDR2 FYNNEI, per germline. This CDR3 region has 16 residues. V lost 7 bases to trimming and J lost 4 bases, with 22 bases between them. The CDR3 sequence: CASIPSETPRGETQYF. Here the CDR3 DNA reads TGTGCCAGCATACCCAGTGAAACCCCCCGGGGAGAGACCCAGTACTTC.

This clonotype occurred a few times. The chain uses TRBV29-1 and TRBJ1-4; 7 nucleotides line up with TRBD1. The J segment lost 4 bases and the V segment lost 6 bases, leaving 5 bases of the junction unmatched. From germline, CDR1 is SQVTM and CDR2 ANQGSEA. The CDR3 totals 13 residues. The CDR3 DNA sequence: TGCAGCGTGGGACAGACCGGTAATGAAAAACTGTTTTTT. It yields the protein CSVGQTGNEKLFF.

This clonotype was seen only a few times. This CDR3 is CASSLKQGNEQYF. CDR3 nucleotides: TGTGCCAGCAGCTTAAAACAGGGCAACGAGCAGTACTTC. This chain joins TRBV5-4 and TRBJ2-7, with a weak D call TRBD1 (6 bases). The CDR3 is made up of 13 amino acids. The V gene's germline CDR1 is SGHNT and CDR2 YYREEE (reference sequence). V lost 2 bases, J lost 5 bases, and 11 bases lay in between.